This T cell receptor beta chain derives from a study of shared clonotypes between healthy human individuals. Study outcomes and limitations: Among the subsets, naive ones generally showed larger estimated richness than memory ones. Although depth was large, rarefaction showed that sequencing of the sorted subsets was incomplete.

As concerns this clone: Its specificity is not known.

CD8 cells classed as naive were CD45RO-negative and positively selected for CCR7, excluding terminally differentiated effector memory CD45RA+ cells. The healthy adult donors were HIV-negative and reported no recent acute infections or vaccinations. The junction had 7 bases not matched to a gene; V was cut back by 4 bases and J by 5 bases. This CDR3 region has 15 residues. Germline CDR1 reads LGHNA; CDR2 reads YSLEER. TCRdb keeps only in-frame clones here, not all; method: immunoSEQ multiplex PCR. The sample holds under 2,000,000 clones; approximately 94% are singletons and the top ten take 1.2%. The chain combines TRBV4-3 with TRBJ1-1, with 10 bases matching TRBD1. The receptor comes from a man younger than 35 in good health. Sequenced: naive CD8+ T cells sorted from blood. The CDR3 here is CASSLGQGEGTEAFF. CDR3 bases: TGCGCCAGCAGCCTCGGACAGGGGGAAGGAACTGAAGCTTTCTTT.